Listed below are T cell receptor beta chains from one sample, sequenced in a study of CD8 T cells in ankylosing spondylitis. TCRdb processed the 5' RACE reads anew with MiXCR; each CDR3 protein has one entry. Of about 130,000 distinct CDR3 sequences listed, roughly 13% are singletons. Sequenced material: blood, either unsorted or a sorted T cell fraction (not recorded which). Every receptor here comes from a female donor with ankylosing spondylitis or in good health (not recorded which). Both conserved end residues are part of each CDR3. A D gene is named only where the DNA matches it firmly. The size of a clone is reported for some rows only, either as once, few or many, or as a class for expanded clones.

v_call: TRBV5-5
d_call: .
j_call: TRBJ1-2
clone_size: .
cdr3_nt: TGTGCCAGCAGCTTCCCAACTAACTATGGCTACACCTTC
cdr3_aa: CASSFPTNYGYTF

v_call: TRBV9
d_call: .
j_call: TRBJ2-1
clone_size: .
cdr3_nt: TGTGCCAGCAGCCCTGGGCGCAGGACGGGGTACAATGAGCAGTTCTTC
cdr3_aa: CASSPGRRTGYNEQFF

v_call: TRBV20-1
d_call: .
j_call: TRBJ1-4
clone_size: few
cdr3_nt: TGCAGTGCTAGTTTTCAAGGGCCTCAAGGGGTCGAAAAACTGTTTTTT
cdr3_aa: CSASFQGPQGVEKLFF

v_call: TRBV12-3/TRBV12-4
d_call: .
j_call: TRBJ1-1
clone_size: .
cdr3_nt: TGTGCCAGCAGTTGGGTCGGGGTGAACACTGAAGCTTTCTTT
cdr3_aa: CASSWVGVNTEAFF

v_call: TRBV20-1
d_call: TRBD2
j_call: TRBJ2-1
clone_size: few
cdr3_nt: TGCAGTGCTAGAGAGGGCGGGAGGGCCACTAATGAGCAGTTCTTC
cdr3_aa: CSAREGGRATNEQFF

v_call: TRBV18
d_call: .
j_call: TRBJ1-4
clone_size: few
cdr3_nt: TGTGCCAGCTCACCACGGCGGGATGAAAAACTGTTTTTT
cdr3_aa: CASSPRRDEKLFF

v_call: TRBV20-1
d_call: .
j_call: TRBJ2-2
clone_size: .
cdr3_nt: TGCAGTGCTAGAGCCCGGGGGGGGGAGCTGTTTTTT
cdr3_aa: CSARARGGELFF

v_call: TRBV7-2
d_call: TRBD2
j_call: TRBJ2-5
clone_size: many
cdr3_nt: TGTGCCAGCAGCTCTAGCGGGGGACATTTTGGCGAGACCCAGTACTTC
cdr3_aa: CASSSSGGHFGETQYF

v_call: TRBV5-1
d_call: .
j_call: TRBJ2-1
clone_size: .
cdr3_nt: TGCGCCAGCAGCTTTTGGGGAGGGCTGGCAGGGGGTCCCTACAATGAGCAGTTCTTC
cdr3_aa: CASSFWGGLAGGPYNEQFF

v_call: TRBV7-9
d_call: .
j_call: TRBJ1-6
clone_size: .
cdr3_nt: TGTGCCAGCAGCCCTCAAGGCACGGGGCAGTCTTCACCCCTCCACTTT
cdr3_aa: CASSPQGTGQSSPLHF

v_call: TRBV18
d_call: .
j_call: TRBJ2-1
clone_size: many
cdr3_nt: TGTGCCAGCTCACCACTACTAGCCTACAATGAGCAGTTCTTC
cdr3_aa: CASSPLLAYNEQFF

v_call: TRBV19
d_call: .
j_call: TRBJ1-1
clone_size: .
cdr3_nt: TGTGCCAGTGGGGCGGCGCCGGGCACTGAAGCTTTCTTT
cdr3_aa: CASGAAPGTEAFF

v_call: TRBV9
d_call: .
j_call: TRBJ2-3
clone_size: many
cdr3_nt: TGTGCCAGCAGCGCCCAAGGAGAGCAAAGTCGAGGTACGCAGTATTTT
cdr3_aa: CASSAQGEQSRGTQYF

v_call: TRBV12-3/TRBV12-4
d_call: .
j_call: TRBJ2-6
clone_size: many
cdr3_nt: TGTGCCAGCAGATCGGGGTCCTCAGAAGCCAACGTCCTGACTTTC
cdr3_aa: CASRSGSSEANVLTF

v_call: TRBV6-5
d_call: TRBD2
j_call: TRBJ2-5
clone_size: many
cdr3_nt: TGTGCCAGCAGTTCTGGTAGCGGGAGCCCCGAGACCCAGTACTTC
cdr3_aa: CASSSGSGSPETQYF

v_call: TRBV20-1
d_call: TRBD2
j_call: TRBJ2-1
clone_size: few
cdr3_nt: TGCAGTGCTGGCACTTCCGGGACTAGTCTTAATGAGCAGTTCTTC
cdr3_aa: CSAGTSGTSLNEQFF

v_call: TRBV7-6
d_call: .
j_call: TRBJ2-3
clone_size: many
cdr3_nt: TGTGCCAGCAGCTTACGGGTCAATTTGGATACGCAGTATTTT
cdr3_aa: CASSLRVNLDTQYF

v_call: TRBV20-1
d_call: .
j_call: TRBJ1-5
clone_size: many
cdr3_nt: TGCAGTGCTGCTCCTGGACAGTTCAAGGGGCCCCAGCATTTT
cdr3_aa: CSAAPGQFKGPQHF

v_call: TRBV28
d_call: .
j_call: TRBJ2-7
clone_size: many
cdr3_nt: TGTGCCAGCAGTCCCGGGCTTCGAACGCTCGAGCAGTACTTC
cdr3_aa: CASSPGLRTLEQYF

v_call: TRBV6-5
d_call: TRBD2
j_call: TRBJ2-1
clone_size: .
cdr3_nt: TGTGCCAGCAGATCACTCTTTCAGGCGGGAGGTTCCTACAATGAGCAGTTCTTC
cdr3_aa: CASRSLFQAGGSYNEQFF

v_call: TRBV11-3
d_call: .
j_call: TRBJ2-5
clone_size: .
cdr3_nt: TGTGCCAGCAGCTGGGTGAATACCCAGTACTTC
cdr3_aa: CASSWVNTQYF